The clone carrying this T cell receptor beta chain has a handful of counts. The antigen is undetermined. Noted treatment: randomized to nivolumab then ipilimumab (arm A) or the reverse (arm B). None of the patients previously received DNA-damaging chemotherapy. These data come from a study of sequential checkpoint blockade in melanoma. For the study at large: Patients were randomized 1:1 to nivolumab-then-ipilimumab or ipilimumab-then-nivolumab first-line. Roughly 22 patients had matched tumor biopsies before treatment and at week 13 after nivolumab or ipilimumab alone.

Data came from immunoSEQ multiplex PCR; TCRdb stores just in-frame clones and leaves some out. Of several thousand clones listed, roughly 21% are singletons. Whole-study results and caveats: In arm A, pretreatment tumor clonality was associated with response.

CDR3 length: 13 amino acids. With 6 bases removed from V and 6 bases from J, the gap between germline ends came to 11 bases. The sequenced sample was tumor tissue (inferred from file names), obtained from a patient given nivolumab and ipilimumab in sequence. V and J are TRBV7-1 and TRBJ2-2, with D uncertain. TRBV7-1 belongs to the ORF category, with a function that is uncertain. The TCR was taken from a human donor with melanoma. CDR3 nucleotides: TGTGCCAGCAGTCAAACATTGGCCGGGGAGCTGTTTTTT. Encoded protein: CASSQTLAGELFF.